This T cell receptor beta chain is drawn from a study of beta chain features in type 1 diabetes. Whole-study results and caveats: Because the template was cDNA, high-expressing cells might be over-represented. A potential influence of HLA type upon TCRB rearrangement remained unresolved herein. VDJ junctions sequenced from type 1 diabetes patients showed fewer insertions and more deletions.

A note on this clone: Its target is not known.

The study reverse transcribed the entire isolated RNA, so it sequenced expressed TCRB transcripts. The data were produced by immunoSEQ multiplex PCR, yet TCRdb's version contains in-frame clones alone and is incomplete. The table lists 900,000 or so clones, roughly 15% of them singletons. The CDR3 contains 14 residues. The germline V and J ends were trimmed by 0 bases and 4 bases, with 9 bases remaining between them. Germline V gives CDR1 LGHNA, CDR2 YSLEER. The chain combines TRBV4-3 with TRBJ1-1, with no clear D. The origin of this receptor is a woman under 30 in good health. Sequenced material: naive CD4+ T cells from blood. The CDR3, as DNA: TGCGCCAGCAGCCAAGATCGGTGGGGCACTGAAGCTTTCTTT. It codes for CASSQDRWGTEAFF.